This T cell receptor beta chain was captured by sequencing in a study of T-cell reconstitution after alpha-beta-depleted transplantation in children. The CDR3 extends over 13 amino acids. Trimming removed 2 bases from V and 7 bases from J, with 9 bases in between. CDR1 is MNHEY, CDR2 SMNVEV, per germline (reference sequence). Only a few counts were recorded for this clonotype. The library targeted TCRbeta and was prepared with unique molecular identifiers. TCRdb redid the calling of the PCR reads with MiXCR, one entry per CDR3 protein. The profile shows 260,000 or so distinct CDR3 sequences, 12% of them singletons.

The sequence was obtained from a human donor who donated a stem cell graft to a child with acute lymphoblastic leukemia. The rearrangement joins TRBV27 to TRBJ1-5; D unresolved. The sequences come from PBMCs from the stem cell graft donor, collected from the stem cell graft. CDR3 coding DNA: TGTGCCAGCAGTTTAGAGTCGGGCCAGCCCCAGCATTTT. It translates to CASSLESGQPQHF.